This T cell receptor beta chain was found in a study of glioma-infiltrating T cells after dendritic cell vaccination. About the study: Between the early 2000s and the early 2010s, patients got autologous tumor lysate-pulsed dendritic cell vaccines.

Time point defined: after dendritic cell vaccination, including at tumor progression/relapse. Only patients with spare fresh-frozen tumor and over two years of follow-up were included. All glioblastoma patients lacked an isocitrate dehydrogenase mutation. Amplification used 60 V beta primers and 13 J beta primers. Data came from immunoSEQ multiplex PCR; TCRdb stores just in-frame clones and leaves some out. The sample consists of more than 85,000 clones, around 89% of them appearing once. The origin of this receptor is a human donor with glioblastoma. The sample was blood, taken after dendritic cell vaccination.

CDR3 sequence reads: CAISETDQPQHF. CDR3 in DNA: TGTGCCATCAGTGAGACGGATCAGCCCCAGCATTTT. V gene TRBV10-3 combines with J gene TRBJ1-5; D gene ambiguous. The CDR3 consists of 12 residues. The germline V gene has CDR1 ENHRY and CDR2 SYGVKD. V was trimmed by 2 bases and J by 5 bases, leaving 4 bases between them.